This T cell receptor beta chain appears in the sequencing data of a study of control samples from healthy donors and cancer patients. The method was immunoSEQ multiplex PCR; TCRdb's version includes in-frame clones alone and lacks a portion of them. The table includes approximately 130,000 clones, 80% to 90% detected once. V was pared by 6 bases and J by 6 bases, with 7 bases of the junction left unmatched. The CDR3 length is 14 residues. The V gene's germline CDR1 is LNHDA and CDR2 SQIVND (reference sequence). The sequencing input was blood. The chain joins TRBV19 to TRBJ2-2; 7 nucleotides align to TRBD1. This sequence was found in a man between 45 and 60 years old in good health. The CDR3 loop reads CASRSDRASGELFF. DNA for the CDR3: TGTGCCAGTAGGAGCGACAGGGCGTCCGGGGAGCTGTTTTTT.